These T cell receptor beta chains were read from a single sample in a study of T cell changes during pregnancy in multiple sclerosis. Profiled with immunoSEQ multiplex PCR; TCRdb holds only in-frame clones, not every one. The sample records some 120,000 clones, roughly 95% being singletons. Source: peripheral blood, taken after pregnancy. The receptor source for this set is a female donor with multiple sclerosis, enrolled in a pregnancy study. Each CDR3 is given with its conserved first and last residue. Fields, in order: clone size, J gene, CDR3 length, V gene, D gene, CDR3 protein, CDR3 DNA. The D gene is left open where the match is weak. Clone size is stated in some rows and not others, as once, few, many or a class when expanded.

>NA|TRBJ2-7|12|TRBV5-4|NA
CASSESSYEQYF
TGTGCCAGCAGCGAGAGCTCCTACGAGCAGTACTTC
>NA|TRBJ1-5|15|TRBV28|TRBD1
CASSFFTGVAQPQHF
TGTGCCAGCAGTTTTTTTACAGGGGTGGCTCAGCCCCAGCATTTT
>NA|TRBJ1-5|15|TRBV5-1|NA
CASSLTPGVNQPQHF
TGCGCCAGCAGCTTGACCCCAGGGGTCAATCAGCCCCAGCATTTT
>NA|TRBJ1-1|15|TRBV28|TRBD1
CASSLTGGRGTEAFF
TGTGCCAGCAGTTTAACAGGGGGTAGGGGCACTGAAGCTTTCTTT
>NA|TRBJ2-7|17|TRBV5-5|TRBD2
CASSLKVAGYSTYEQYF
TGTGCCAGCAGCTTGAAGGTAGCGGGGTACTCAACCTACGAGCAGTACTTC
>NA|TRBJ1-4|15|TRBV28|TRBD1
CASSLYTGGYEKLFF
TGTGCCAGCAGTTTGTATACAGGGGGATACGAAAAACTGTTTTTT
>NA|TRBJ2-1|17|TRBV14|NA
CASSQDDDPDSQNEQFF
TGTGCCAGCAGCCAAGATGATGACCCCGACTCGCAAAATGAGCAGTTCTTC
>NA|TRBJ2-7|11|TRBV6-6|NA
CASSYKVTPEF
TGTGCCAGCAGTTACAAGGTCACCCCGGAGTTC
>NA|TRBJ1-5|15|TRBV28|NA
CASSWGHDSNQPQHF
TGTGCCAGCAGTTGGGGACACGATAGCAATCAGCCCCAGCATTTT
>NA|TRBJ2-3|16|TRBV7-9|TRBD2
CASSLDPGLASDTQYF
TGTGCCAGCAGCTTAGATCCGGGACTAGCGTCTGATACGCAGTATTTT
>once|TRBJ1-3|15|TRBV7-2|NA
CASSPPGFSGNTIYF
TGTGCCAGCAGCCCCCCGGGGTTCTCTGGAAACACCATATATTTT
>NA|TRBJ2-3|15|TRBV19|NA
CASTPTTTAVRTQYF
TGTGCCAGTACCCCAACGACCACCGCCGTGCGGACGCAGTATTTT
>NA|TRBJ2-1|14|TRBV6-5|TRBD1
CASSYDRVVNEQFF
TGTGCCAGCAGTTACGACAGGGTGGTTAATGAGCAGTTCTTC
>NA|TRBJ2-5|15|TRBV5-1|NA
CASSRVRGLQETQYF
TGCGCCAGCAGCAGGGTGCGGGGACTCCAAGAGACCCAGTACTTC
>NA|TRBJ2-2|16|TRBV28|NA
CASSLGSGVGTGELFF
TGTGCCAGCAGTTTAGGGTCGGGAGTGGGAACCGGGGAGCTGTTTTTT
>NA|TRBJ2-1|15|TRBV30|TRBD2
CAWSSGTSGYNEQFF
TGTGCCTGGAGTTCCGGGACTAGCGGGTACAATGAGCAGTTCTTC
>NA|TRBJ2-1|16|TRBV28|NA
CASSLGGGHYYNEQFF
TGTGCCAGCAGTTTAGGAGGCGGTCACTACTACAATGAGCAGTTCTTC
>NA|TRBJ2-7|14|TRBV4-1|TRBD1
CASSRDRVPYEQYF
TGCGCCAGCTCCCGGGACAGGGTTCCTTACGAGCAGTACTTC
>NA|TRBJ2-1|15|TRBV14|TRBD2
CASNAGAGVNNEQFF
TGTGCCAGCAACGCGGGAGCGGGAGTGAACAATGAGCAGTTCTTC
>NA|TRBJ2-3|15|TRBV27|TRBD1
CASRDRGTGTDTQYF
TGTGCCAGCAGGGACAGGGGGACTGGCACAGATACGCAGTATTTT
>NA|TRBJ2-3|15|TRBV28|TRBD2
CASTRLAGTTDTQYF
TGTGCCAGCACTCGACTAGCTGGAACCACAGATACGCAGTATTTT
>NA|TRBJ2-7|15|TRBV6-6|TRBD1
CASSYPGTGSYEQYF
TGTGCCAGCAGTTACCCGGGGACAGGGTCCTACGAGCAGTACTTC
>NA|TRBJ2-5|14|TRBV11-2|NA
CASSLSRVGETQYF
TGTGCCAGCAGCTTAAGCAGGGTAGGAGAGACCCAGTACTTC
>once|TRBJ2-7|16|TRBV14|TRBD2
CASSQWTLAASYEQYF
TGTGCCAGCAGCCAGTGGACACTAGCGGCATCCTACGAGCAGTACTTC
>NA|TRBJ1-5|14|TRBV27|NA
CASSLVAGDQPQHF
TGTGCCAGCAGTTTAGTGGCAGGGGATCAGCCCCAGCATTTT
>NA|TRBJ2-7|14|TRBV19|TRBD1
CASSPPGQKYEQYF
TGTGCCAGTAGTCCTCCGGGACAGAAGTACGAGCAGTACTTC
>NA|TRBJ2-1|13|TRBV11-3|TRBD1
CASSTRTGNEQFF
TGTGCCAGCAGCACCCGGACAGGGAATGAGCAGTTCTTC
>few|TRBJ1-1|14|TRBV25-1|NA
CASSDLGGAAEAFF
TGTGCCAGCAGTGATCTGGGGGGGGCGGCTGAAGCTTTCTTT
>NA|TRBJ1-1|16|TRBV6-1|NA
CAGSEELWSMNTEAFF
TGTGCCGGCAGTGAAGAACTATGGTCCATGAACACTGAAGCTTTCTTT
>NA|TRBJ1-1|16|TRBV19|NA
CASSMKSVRGNTEAFF
TGTGCCAGTAGTATGAAGAGTGTAAGGGGGAACACTGAAGCTTTCTTT
>NA|TRBJ2-3|14|TRBV5-1|NA
CASTRGLRTDTQYF
TGCGCCAGCACCCGGGGACTGCGCACAGATACGCAGTATTTT
>NA|TRBJ2-1|19|TRBV4-3|NA
CASSQDLDSGLLSYNEQFF
TGCGCCAGCAGCCAAGATCTTGATTCGGGACTCCTCTCCTACAATGAGCAGTTCTTC
>NA|TRBJ2-5|16|TRBV5-8|TRBD1
CASSLEGAPSRETQYF
TGTGCCAGCAGCTTGGAGGGGGCGCCGAGTAGAGAGACCCAGTACTTC
>NA|TRBJ2-6|15|TRBV5-4|TRBD1
CASSSNRGGANVLTF
TGTGCCAGCAGCTCGAACAGGGGCGGGGCCAACGTCCTGACTTTC
>NA|TRBJ2-3|18|TRBV5-1|TRBD2
CASSPPSGLAGDTDTQYF
TGCGCCAGCAGCCCGCCCAGCGGACTAGCGGGAGACACAGATACGCAGTATTTT
>once|TRBJ1-5|17|TRBV10-2|NA
CASSEGVGGVSNQPQHF
TGCGCCAGCAGTGAGGGGGTGGGGGGGGTTAGCAATCAGCCCCAGCATTTT
>NA|TRBJ2-2|15|TRBV10-3|TRBD1
CAISDGTVNTGELFF
TGTGCCATCAGTGATGGGACAGTAAACACCGGGGAGCTGTTTTTT
>NA|TRBJ2-1|18|TRBV4-2|TRBD2
CASSQAGPGLAAQDEQFF
TGTGCCAGCAGCCAAGCGGGGCCGGGACTAGCTGCCCAAGATGAGCAGTTCTTC
>NA|TRBJ2-7|13|TRBV15|TRBD1
CATSRDRDYEQYF
TGTGCCACCAGCCGGGACAGGGACTACGAGCAGTACTTC
>NA|TRBJ2-7|14|TRBV2|TRBD1
CASSLRQGLYEQYF
TGTGCCAGCAGTCTACGACAGGGGTTATACGAGCAGTACTTC
>NA|TRBJ2-5|16|TRBV23-1|TRBD2
CASSQSRLAGAETQYF
TGCGCCAGCAGTCAATCGCGGCTAGCGGGAGCGGAGACCCAGTACTTC
>NA|TRBJ2-2|12|TRBV28|NA
CASSFYTGELFF
TGTGCCAGCAGTTTCTACACCGGGGAGCTGTTTTTT
>NA|TRBJ2-3|15|TRBV7-8|NA
CASSSRPLVQDTQYF
TGTGCCAGCAGCTCACGCCCTTTGGTACAAGATACGCAGTATTTT
>once|TRBJ2-2|15|TRBV28|TRBD1
CASSWTGVLTGELFF
TGTGCCAGCAGTTGGACAGGGGTTCTCACCGGGGAGCTGTTTTTT
>NA|TRBJ1-1|13|TRBV5-1|NA
CASSSRGTSEAFF
TGCGCCAGCAGCTCGAGGGGGACCTCTGAAGCTTTCTTT
>NA|TRBJ1-4|14|TRBV27|TRBD1
CASRGQGGNEKLFF
TGTGCCAGCAGGGGACAGGGAGGGAATGAAAAACTGTTTTTT
>NA|TRBJ2-1|11|TRBV29-1|TRBD1
CSGGQDNEQFF
TGCAGCGGGGGACAGGACAATGAGCAGTTCTTC
>NA|TRBJ2-1|15|TRBV27|TRBD2
CASSSPGRGAFEQFF
TGTGCCAGCAGTTCCCCGGGGAGGGGCGCTTTCGAGCAGTTCTTC
>NA|TRBJ2-1|15|TRBV29-1|TRBD2
CSVISGRSPYNEQFF
TGCAGCGTGATTAGCGGGAGAAGTCCCTACAATGAGCAGTTCTTC
>NA|TRBJ2-7|16|TRBV6-6|TRBD2
CASSYSRTSGTYEQYF
TGTGCCAGCAGTTACTCCAGGACTAGCGGGACCTACGAGCAGTACTTC
>NA|TRBJ1-4|13|TRBV28|NA
CASHRETNEKLFF
TGTGCCAGCCACAGGGAAACTAATGAAAAACTGTTTTTT
>once|TRBJ2-7|18|TRBV7-6|TRBD2
CASSLAPAGGLWPSEQYF
TGTGCCAGCAGCTTAGCTCCAGCGGGAGGGCTTTGGCCTTCCGAGCAGTACTTC
>NA|TRBJ2-1|18|TRBV29-1|TRBD2
CSVGRRAGGSSSYNEQFF
TGCAGCGTGGGGAGGCGAGCGGGAGGTAGTAGCTCCTACAATGAGCAGTTCTTC
>NA|TRBJ2-4|12|TRBV28|NA
CASSSGVTFQYF
TGTGCCAGCAGTTCCGGGGTGACATTTCAGTACTTC
>NA|TRBJ2-7|14|TRBV19|TRBD2
CASSISGGTYEQYF
TGTGCCAGTAGTATCAGCGGGGGCACCTACGAGCAGTACTTC
>once|TRBJ1-5|13|TRBV7-2|NA
CASSWTPQRPQHF
TGTGCCAGCAGCTGGACTCCCCAGAGGCCCCAGCATTTT
>NA|TRBJ1-2|15|TRBV13|NA
CASSLGSGRFYGYTF
TGTGCCAGCAGCTTGGGCTCAGGGAGGTTCTATGGCTACACCTTC
>once|TRBJ1-5|16|TRBV28|NA
CASSPIRGFSNQPQHF
TGTGCCAGCAGTCCCATCCGGGGGTTTAGCAATCAGCCCCAGCATTTT
>NA|TRBJ2-7|12|TRBV27|NA
CASSLTGYEQYF
TGTGCCAGCAGTTTGACGGGCTACGAGCAGTACTTC
>NA|TRBJ1-3|14|TRBV7-9|NA
CASSSDGQGNTIYF
TGTGCCAGCAGCTCGGACGGACAAGGAAACACCATATATTTT